The 13 T cell receptor beta chains below all came from one sample that was sequenced in a study of cytomegalovirus exposure and HLA in healthy donors (dated by TCRdb to about 2017). Libraries were prepared through the immunoSEQ multiplex PCR assay. A mixture of 60 forward primers for TCR Vbeta segments and 13 reverse primers for TCR Jbeta segments was used in the multiplex PCR. The immuneACCESS repertoire file appears here via TCRdb, limited to in-frame rearrangements. These files lack a portion of the clones; in checked studies, under half of the deficit traces to unresolved V genes, and the cause of the others is not known. A total of 130,000 to 150,000 clones appear in this sample, about four fifths of them only once. The ten largest clones capture about 2.5% of the sample. The specimen was PBMCs. Receptor source: a young woman in good health and CMV-seropositive.

J is TRBJ1-6 and V is TRBV6-1; the match to TRBD1 covers 7 bases. Germline V CDR1 and CDR2: MNHNS, SASEGT. Unmatched junction bases numbered 10, after V lost 7 bases and J lost 7 bases. This CDR3 is 15 amino acids long. The CDR3 nucleotides are TGTGCCAGCAATACTGACAGGGCAGGAAATTCACCCCTCCACTTT. This gives the protein CASNTDRAGNSPLHF.

The J gene is TRBJ1-5, the V gene TRBV5-5, with D maybe TRBD1 (5 bases). Germline assignment: CDR1 SGHKS and CDR2 YYEKEE (reference sequence). The CDR3 length is 14 residues. V was clipped by 5 bases and J by 2 bases, with 11 bases between them. CDR3 sequence (DNA): TGTGCCAGCAGTTTAGGGGTGGGCAATCAGCCCCAGCATTTT. This gives the protein CASSLGVGNQPQHF.

This rearrangement joins TRBV30 to TRBJ2-1; the match to TRBD2 covers 11 bases. Germline CDR1 reads GTSNPN; CDR2 reads SVGIG (reference sequence). V was pared by 3 bases and J by 8 bases, with 12 bases of the junction left unmatched. This CDR3 contains 16 residues. CDR3 nucleotides: TGTGCCTGGAGGGTTCCCTCTATGACTAGCGGGGATGAGCAGTTCTTC. The encoded protein is CAWRVPSMTSGDEQFF.

The J gene is TRBJ2-3, the V gene TRBV14, with 9 positions matching TRBD2. CDR3 length: 18 amino acids. V shed 4 bases, J shed 2 bases, and the junction held 13 bases outside the gene matches. Germline values: CDR1 SGHDN, CDR2 FVKESK. CDR3 loop: CASSRHRSGGLLTDTQYF. The CDR3 region has the DNA TGTGCCAGCAGCCGCCATCGTAGCGGGGGACTACTCACAGATACGCAGTATTTT. The whole variable domain, remainder taken from reference TRBV14 and TRBJ2-3, is EAGVTQFPSHSVIEKGQTVTLRCDPISGHDNLYWYRRVMGKEIKFLLHFVKESKQDESGMPNNRFLAERTGGTYSTLKVQPAELEDSGVYFCASSRHRSGGLLTDTQYFGPGTRLTVL.

The chain combines TRBV5-1 with TRBJ1-1; possible D gene TRBD1, 5 bases. This CDR3 spans 14 amino acids. Trimming shortened V by 0 bases and J by 5 bases, and 11 bases separated the two germline ends. The germline V gene has CDR1 SGHRS and CDR2 YFSETQ. In nucleotides, the CDR3 is TGCGCCAGCAGCTTGGAATCAGGGAGGACTGAAGCTTTCTTT. Amino acids: CASSLESGRTEAFF.

The chain is built from TRBV27 and TRBJ2-7, with TRBD1 identical over 8 bases. This CDR3 spans 14 amino acids. V dropped 5 bases and J dropped 3; count of bases not matched to a gene: 6. CDR1 MNHEY and CDR2 SMNVEV come from the germline V gene (reference sequence). The CDR3 nucleotides read TGTGCCAGCAGTCCGCAAGGACAGGGCTACGAGCAGTACTTC. This sequence encodes CASSPQGQGYEQYF.

V and J are TRBV5-1 and TRBJ2-1; 9 bases map to TRBD1. The CDR3 runs 15 residues. The J segment lost 4 bases and the V segment lost 4 bases, leaving 6 bases of the junction unmatched. The germline CDR1 and CDR2 sequences are SGHRS and YFSETQ. The CDR3 loop is CASSPTGTGYNEQFF. CDR3 DNA: TGCGCCAGCAGCCCGACCGGGACAGGGTACAATGAGCAGTTCTTC.

V and J are TRBV4-1 and TRBJ1-1, with 8 positions matching TRBD1. Germline V gene lookup returns CDR1 MGHRA and CDR2 YSYEKL. The junction had 6 bases not matched to a gene; V was cut back by 5 bases and J by 4 bases. The CDR3 is 14 amino acids. The CDR3 region has the DNA TGCGCCAGCAGCACCAGGGGGCTTGGCACTGAAGCTTTCTTT. Translation: CASSTRGLGTEAFF.

The chain combines TRBV11-2 with TRBJ2-7; perhaps TRBD1 as D (6 bases). CDR1 SGHAT and CDR2 FQNNGV come from the germline V gene. V shed 6 bases and J shed 1 base, with 16 bases lying between them. This CDR3 region has 15 residues. CDR3 nucleotides: TGTGCCAGCAGGTCAAATTCGGACAGATCCTACGAGCAGTACTTC. It encodes CASRSNSDRSYEQYF.

This clone appeared once. The V call is TRBV10-3, the J call TRBJ2-1; 9 bases line up with TRBD1. Germline V gene data show CDR1 as ENHRY and CDR2 as SYGVKD. The CDR3 extends over 16 amino acids. The V and J ends lost 2 bases and 0 bases, in that order; junction bases with no gene match: 2. The CDR3 here is CAISEATGGSYNEQFF. In DNA, the CDR3 is TGTGCCATCAGTGAGGCGACAGGGGGCTCCTACAATGAGCAGTTCTTC.

V gene TRBV18 combines with J gene TRBJ1-6; maybe TRBD1 (6 bases). The CDR3 covers 14 residues. Germline loops: CDR1 KGHSH, CDR2 LQKENI. V was pared by 3 bases and J by 10 bases, with 13 bases between. CDR3 nucleotide sequence: TGTGCCAGCTCACCGAACACAGGGACGTCACCCCTCCACTTT. Translated, it gives CASSPNTGTSPLHF. The full variable domain, its missing parts supplied by reference TRBV18 and TRBJ1-6, is NAGVMQNPRHLVRRRGQEARLRCSPMKGHSHVYWYRQLPEEGLKFMVYLQKENIIDESGMPKERFSAEFPKEGPSILRIQQVVRGDSAAYFCASSPNTGTSPLHFGNGTRLTVT.

The genes are TRBV7-2 and TRBJ2-7; 8 bases are a match to TRBD1. Germline V lookup: CDR1 SGHTA, CDR2 FQGNSA. Trimming cost V 2 bases and J 4 bases; bases outside gene matches: 7. The CDR3 has 15 residues. This chain's CDR3 is CASSLRAGGEYEQYF. In nucleotides, the CDR3 is TGTGCCAGCAGCTTACGCGCAGGGGGCGAGTACGAGCAGTACTTC.

This chain links TRBV5-4 with TRBJ1-2; unclear D gene. Trimming took off 0 bases at V and 5 bases at J, with 11 bases between the two ends. This CDR3 region has 14 residues. Germline V lookup: CDR1 SGHNT, CDR2 YYREEE (reference sequence). CDR3 bases: TGTGCCAGCAGCTTGGTCGGAGTTCAATATGGCTACACCTTC. Residues: CASSLVGVQYGYTF.